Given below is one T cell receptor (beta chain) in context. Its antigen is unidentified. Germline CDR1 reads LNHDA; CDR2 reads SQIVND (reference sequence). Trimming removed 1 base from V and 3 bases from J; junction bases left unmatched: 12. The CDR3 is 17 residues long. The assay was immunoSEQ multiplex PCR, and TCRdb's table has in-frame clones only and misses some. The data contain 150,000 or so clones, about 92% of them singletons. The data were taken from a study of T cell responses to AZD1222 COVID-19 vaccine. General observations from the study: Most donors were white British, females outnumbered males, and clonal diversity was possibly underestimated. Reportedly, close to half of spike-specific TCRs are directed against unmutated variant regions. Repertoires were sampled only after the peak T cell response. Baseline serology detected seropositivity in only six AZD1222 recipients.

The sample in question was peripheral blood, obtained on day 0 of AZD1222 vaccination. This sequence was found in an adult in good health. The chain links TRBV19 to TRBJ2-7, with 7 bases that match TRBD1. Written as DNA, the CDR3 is TGTGCCAGTAGTATAGGTTCGCCGGGACAGAGAAGCTACGAGCAGTACTTC. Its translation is CASSIGSPGQRSYEQYF. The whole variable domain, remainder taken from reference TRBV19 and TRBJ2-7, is DGGITQSPKYLFRKEGQNVTLSCEQNLNHDAMYWYRQDPGQGLRLIYYSQIVNDFQKGDIAEGYSVSREKKESFPLTVTSAQKNPTAFYLCASSIGSPGQRSYEQYFGPGTRLTVT.